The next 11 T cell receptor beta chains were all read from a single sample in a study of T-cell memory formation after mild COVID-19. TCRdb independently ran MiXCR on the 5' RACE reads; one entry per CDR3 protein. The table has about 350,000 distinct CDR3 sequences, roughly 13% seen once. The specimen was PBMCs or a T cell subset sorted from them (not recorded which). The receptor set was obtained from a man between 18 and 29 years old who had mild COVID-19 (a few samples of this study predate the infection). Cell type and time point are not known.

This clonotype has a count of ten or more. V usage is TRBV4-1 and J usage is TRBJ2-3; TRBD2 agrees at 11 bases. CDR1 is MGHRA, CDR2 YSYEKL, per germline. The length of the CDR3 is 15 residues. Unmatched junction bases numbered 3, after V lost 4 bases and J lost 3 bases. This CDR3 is CASSPASGGTDTQYF. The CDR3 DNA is TGCGCCAGCAGCCCCGCTAGCGGGGGGACAGATACGCAGTATTTT.

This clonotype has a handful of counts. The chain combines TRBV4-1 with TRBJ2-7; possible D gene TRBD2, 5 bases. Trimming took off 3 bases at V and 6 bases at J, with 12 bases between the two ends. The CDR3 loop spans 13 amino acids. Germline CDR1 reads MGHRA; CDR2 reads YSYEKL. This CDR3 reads CASSQGWGVEQYF. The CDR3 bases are TGCGCCAGCAGCCAGGGTTGGGGAGTCGAGCAGTACTTC.

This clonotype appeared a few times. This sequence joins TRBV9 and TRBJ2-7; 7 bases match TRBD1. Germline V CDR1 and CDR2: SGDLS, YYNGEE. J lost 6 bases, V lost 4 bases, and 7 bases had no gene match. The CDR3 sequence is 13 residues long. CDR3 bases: TGTGCCAGCAGCCCAGGGGGTCGGTCCGAGCAGTACTTC. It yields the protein CASSPGGRSEQYF.

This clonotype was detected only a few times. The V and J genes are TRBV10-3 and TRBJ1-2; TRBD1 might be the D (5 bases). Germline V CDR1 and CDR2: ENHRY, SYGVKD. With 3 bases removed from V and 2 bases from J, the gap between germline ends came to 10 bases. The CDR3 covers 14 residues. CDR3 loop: CAISDTGKNYGYTF. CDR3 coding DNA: TGTGCCATCAGTGATACAGGAAAAAACTATGGCTACACCTTC.

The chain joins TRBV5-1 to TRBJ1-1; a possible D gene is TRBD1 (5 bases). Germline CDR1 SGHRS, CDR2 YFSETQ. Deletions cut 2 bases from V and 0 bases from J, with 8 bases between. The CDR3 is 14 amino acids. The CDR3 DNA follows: TGCGCCAGCAGCTTCGGGGGGGTGAACACTGAAGCTTTCTTT. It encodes CASSFGGVNTEAFF.

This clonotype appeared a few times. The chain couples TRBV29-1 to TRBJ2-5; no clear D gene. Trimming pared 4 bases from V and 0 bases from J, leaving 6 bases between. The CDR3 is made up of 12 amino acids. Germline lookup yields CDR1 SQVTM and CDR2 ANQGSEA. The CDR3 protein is CSVGQNQETQYF. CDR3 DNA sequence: TGCAGCGTTGGGCAGAACCAAGAGACCCAGTACTTC.

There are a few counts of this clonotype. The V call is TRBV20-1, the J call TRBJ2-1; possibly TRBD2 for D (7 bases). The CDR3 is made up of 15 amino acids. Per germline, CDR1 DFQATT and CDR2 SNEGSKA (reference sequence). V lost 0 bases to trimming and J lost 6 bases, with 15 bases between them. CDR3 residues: CSARDRRGPVNEQFF. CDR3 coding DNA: TGCAGTGCTAGAGATCGGCGGGGGCCAGTCAATGAGCAGTTCTTC.

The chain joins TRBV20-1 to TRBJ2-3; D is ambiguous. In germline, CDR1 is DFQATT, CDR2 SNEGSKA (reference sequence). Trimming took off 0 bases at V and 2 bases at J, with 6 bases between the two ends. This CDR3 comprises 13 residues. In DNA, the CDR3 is TGCAGTGCTAGAGACAGACACACAGATACGCAGTATTTT. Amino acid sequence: CSARDRHTDTQYF.

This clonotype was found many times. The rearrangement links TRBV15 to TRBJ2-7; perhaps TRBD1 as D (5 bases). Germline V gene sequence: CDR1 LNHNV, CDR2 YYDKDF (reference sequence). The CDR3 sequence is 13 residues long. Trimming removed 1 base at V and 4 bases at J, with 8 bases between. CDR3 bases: TGTGCCACCAGCAGAGCCCCAGGGTACGAGCAGTACGTC. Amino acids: CATSRAPGYEQYV.

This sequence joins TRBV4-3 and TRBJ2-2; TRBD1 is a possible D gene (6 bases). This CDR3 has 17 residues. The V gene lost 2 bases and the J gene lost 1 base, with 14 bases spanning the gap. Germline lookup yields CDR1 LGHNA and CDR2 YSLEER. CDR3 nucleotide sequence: TGCGCCAGCAGCCAATGGAACTTACAGGGGAACACCGGGGAGCTGTTTTTT. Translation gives CASSQWNLQGNTGELFF.

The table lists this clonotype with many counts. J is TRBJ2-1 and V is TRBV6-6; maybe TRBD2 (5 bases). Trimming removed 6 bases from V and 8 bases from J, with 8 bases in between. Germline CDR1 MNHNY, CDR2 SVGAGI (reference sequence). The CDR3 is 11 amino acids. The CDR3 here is CASSPRDEQFF. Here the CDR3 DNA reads TGTGCCAGCAGCCCGCGGGATGAGCAGTTCTTC.